This TCR beta chain was documented in a study of tumor and adjacent non-tumor tissue in lung cancer. Three rounds of nested PCR, following a modified ARM-PCR protocol, produced the TCRbeta library. From the multiplex PCR reads, TCRdb called clonotypes with MiXCR, one entry per CDR3 protein. The table has 65,000 to 95,000 distinct CDR3 sequences, around two thirds seen once. In this sample, this clonotype turned up once. The junction departs from germline at one end; a sequencing error may be responsible. No cell sorting was done before RNA was extracted from the tissue. The CDR3 has 17 amino acids. The sample comprised lung tumor tissue. The clonotype originates from a woman in her 70s with non-small cell lung cancer. The chain links TRBV12-3 or TRBV12-4 to TRBJ2-3; no clear D gene. The end of the DNA aligns better with TRBJ1-5, so the J call may be wrong. The CDR3 sequence is CASSPPEETSSTDTQHF. Written as DNA, the CDR3 is TGCGCCAGCAGTCCTCCAGAGGAGACCTCTAGCACAGATACGCAGCATTTT.